Below, one T cell receptor beta chain is given with its context. Germline assignment: CDR1 SNHLY and CDR2 FYNNEI. The V and J ends lost 5 bases and 2 bases, in that order; junction bases with no gene match: 7. The CDR3 spans 15 residues. These data originate in a study of cytomegalovirus exposure and HLA in healthy donors. Assay: immunoSEQ multiplex PCR; the TCRdb copy retains only in-frame clones and omits some. The table includes hundreds of thousands of clones, about nine tenths detected once. The V gene is TRBV2, the J gene TRBJ2-5; 8 nucleotides line up with TRBD2. This sequence was found in a woman aged 18-29 years in good health and CMV-seronegative. Source material: PBMCs. CDR3 bases: TGTGCCAGCAGTTATAGCGGGAAAAGTCAAGAGACCCAGTACTTC. Protein sequence: CASSYSGKSQETQYF.